These T cell receptor beta chains were read from a single sample in a study of CD4+ T cells in melanoma. The repertoire was sequenced with immunoSEQ multiplex PCR; TCRdb's copy has only in-frame clones and lacks some. The data show around 110,000 clones, about 90% seen once. The sequencing input was peripheral blood. The receptors were gathered from a human donor with melanoma. The conserved cysteine and the conserved F or W are not part of the CDR3 here.

V	length	J	CDR3
TRBV19	11	TRBJ2-7	ASSNRGYDEQY
TRBV15	13	TRBJ1-6	ATRGGSSYNSPLH
TRBV4-3	14	TRBJ2-3	ASSRGTSGSGDTQY
TRBV21-1	12	TRBJ1-4	ASSNSQRNEKLF
TRBV19	14	TRBJ2-1	AISRNSGGTDNEQF
TRBV5-1	13	TRBJ2-3	ASSLDPGSTDTQY
TRBV5-1	17	TRBJ2-7	ASSLGGVLGAGRRYEQY
TRBV13	10	TRBJ1-6	ASSFPGSPLH
TRBV4-3	13	TRBJ2-3	ASSQWRQGTDTQY
TRBV11-3	12	TRBJ2-2	ASSRGQGTEELF
TRBV7-3	13	TRBJ2-3	ASSLTWRPTDTQY
TRBV6-1	11	TRBJ1-1	ASTARWGTEAF